The source of this T cell receptor (beta chain) is a study of Ad26.COV2.S vaccination and SARS-CoV-2 variants. The study, taken as a whole, reports: Placebo recipients and vaccine recipients were similar in non-spike TCR breadth.

Treatment of the sample: around 19 received Ad26.COV2.S at low or high dose, single or two shots; 5 received placebo; per-sample allocation not given. The investigators took samples on day 63 after the first vaccine or placebo injection. In Boston, the donor was an adult between 18-55 years of age. Sequencing was performed with immunoSEQ multiplex PCR; in TCRdb, only in-frame clones are kept and a portion is missing. The data contain approximately 300,000 clones, approximately 86% of them singletons. The CDR3 totals 16 residues. V lost 0 bases, J lost 6 bases, and 17 bases lay in between. Germline loops: CDR1 SEHNR, CDR2 FQNEAQ (reference sequence). As for this clone: What it binds is not known.

The genes are TRBV7-9 and TRBJ1-2, with D maybe TRBD1 (6 bases). The origin of this receptor is a person aged 18-60 years who received the Ad26.COV2.S COVID-19 vaccine or a placebo. The sequenced sample was peripheral blood, obtained in a trial of Ad26.COV2.S vaccine versus placebo. The CDR3 DNA follows: TGTGCCAGCAGCTTAGCCGGGTCAGGGGAGGGGAATGGCTACACCTTC. Translating gives CASSLAGSGEGNGYTF.